This T cell receptor (beta chain) was recovered during a study of T cells expressing NK-cell markers. Study as a whole: Among the eight sequenced donors, seven tested HCMV-seropositive and one tested seronegative.

The CDR3 runs 15 residues. CDR1 is SGHRS, CDR2 YFSETQ, per germline. TCRdb reprocessed the 5' RACE reads and reports one entry per CDR3 protein, with no DNA. Its clone listing holds some 460,000 distinct CDR3 sequences. The TCR sequence derives from a woman in her forties or fifties in good health. The sample comprised blood T cells: a sorted CD56 or NKG2C T cell subset, CD4+ or CD8+ T cells, or bulk PBMC T cells (not recorded which). The V gene is TRBV5-1, the J gene TRBJ2-1; checking the TCRdb D call of TRBD1 is not possible without DNA. The CDR3 is CASSNSAGGYNEQFF.